The 7 T cell receptor beta chains below come from one sample, sequenced in a study of T cell responses to AZD1222 COVID-19 vaccine (dated by TCRdb to about 2021). Receptors were amplified or captured by the immunoSEQ multiplex PCR assay. TCRdb took over this immuneACCESS table, retaining in-frame rearrangements with V and J assigned. Such tables are incomplete; in checked studies, under half of the missing clones stem from an unresolved V gene, and the remainder is unexplained. In this sample the table shows over 35,000 clones, around three quarters of which occur a single time. Less than 25% of the sample comes from the top ten. The sample's time point label, decoded: about 28 days (+/-7) after the second vaccine dose. The treatment or condition label, as the study defines it: meningococcal conjugate vaccine given as trial control. The sequenced sample was peripheral blood, obtained 28 days after the second dose of the MenACWY control vaccine. The receptors were sampled from an adult who received the MenACWY meningococcal vaccine as a control.

The genes are TRBV10-2 and TRBJ1-5; possible D gene TRBD1, 6 bases. Germline V CDR1 and CDR2: WSHSY, SAAADI. CDR3 length equals 14 residues. V lost 5 bases, J lost 3 bases, and 11 bases lay in between. The DNA for the CDR3 is TGCGCCAGCAGTCAGGACAGTCCCAATCAGCCCCAGCATTTT. Residues: CASSQDSPNQPQHF.

The gene calls are TRBV9 and TRBJ2-1, with TRBD2 identical over 7 bases. This CDR3 is 17 amino acids long. Trimming took 0 bases from V and 1 from J; bases not matched to a gene: 7. Germline V gene sequence: CDR1 SGDLS, CDR2 YYNGEE. The CDR3 DNA follows: TGTGCCAGCAGCGTAGCACCGGCGGGAGCATCCTACAATGAGCAGTTCTTC. This translates into CASSVAPAGASYNEQFF.

V gene TRBV6-4 combines with J gene TRBJ2-3; 7 bases map to TRBD2. V shed 3 bases and J 5 bases; nucleotides not matched to a gene: 2. The CDR3 is 13 residues long. Germline assignment: CDR1 MRHNA and CDR2 SNTAGT. CDR3 loop: CASSETSEDTQYF. CDR3 coding DNA: TGTGCCAGCAGTGAAACTAGCGAAGATACGCAGTATTTT.

The chain combines TRBV4-2 with TRBJ1-2; the match to TRBD1 covers 7 bases. Germline lookup yields CDR1 LGHNA and CDR2 YNFKEQ. V trimming: 2 bases; J trimming: 3 bases; junction bases outside the gene matches: 12. The CDR3 sequence is 17 residues long. CDR3 sequence reads: CASSQSTGQPFYYGYTF. CDR3 coding DNA: TGTGCCAGCAGCCAATCAACGGGACAGCCGTTCTACTATGGCTACACCTTC.

The V gene is TRBV14, the J gene TRBJ1-1; D is uncertain. The CDR3 has 12 amino acids. The V and J ends lost 4 bases and 11 bases respectively, with 14 bases between them. Germline V CDR1 and CDR2: SGHDN, FVKESK. In DNA form, the CDR3 reads TGTGCCAGCAGCCGAGAGGTTGGGTCGGCTTTCTTT. As protein: CASSREVGSAFF. Full variable domain (remainder filled in from reference TRBV14 and TRBJ1-1): EAGVTQFPSHSVIEKGQTVTLRCDPISGHDNLYWYRRVMGKEIKFLLHFVKESKQDESGMPNNRFLAERTGGTYSTLKVQPAELEDSGVYFCASSREVGSAFFGQGTRLTVV.

The chain couples TRBV29-1 to TRBJ1-2, with 7 bases aligning to TRBD1. CDR1 and CDR2 from the germline V gene are SQVTM and ANQGSEA. Trimming removed 8 bases from V and 6 bases from J; junction bases left unmatched: 9. CDR3 length: 12 amino acids. The CDR3 DNA follows: TGCAGCTTCGACAGGGTAAAGAATGGCTACACCTTC. Translating it yields CSFDRVKNGYTF.

Here the CDR3 reads CASSMRANEQFF. As DNA, the CDR3 is TGTGCCAGTAGTATGCGGGCCAATGAGCAGTTCTTC. This chain connects TRBV19 to TRBJ2-1, with a tentative D call TRBD2 (5 bases). The germline V gene has CDR1 LNHDA and CDR2 SQIVND (reference sequence). Trimming took 3 bases from V and 6 from J, leaving 6 bases between them. This CDR3 has 12 amino acids.